One and the same sample provided the 5 T cell receptor beta chains below, sequenced in a study of shared clonotypes between healthy human individuals. Measured with immunoSEQ multiplex PCR; TCRdb has only the in-frame clones, and not every one. The sample yields some 740,000 clones, 92% seen once. Naive CD8 cells, CD45RO-negative and positively selected for CCR7, excluded terminally differentiated effector memory CD45RA+ cells. The material sequenced was naive CD8+ T cells sorted from blood. The receptor source for this set is a man aged 25 to 40 in good health.

The chain carries TRBV29-1 and TRBJ2-7, with 12 bases aligning to TRBD2. Germline CDR1 reads SQVTM; CDR2 reads ANQGSEA. V dropped 3 bases and J dropped 0; count of bases not matched to a gene: 3. This CDR3 contains 15 residues. CDR3 coding DNA: TGCAGCGTTGAGGGGACTAGCGGGTACTCCTACGAGCAGTACTTC. It encodes CSVEGTSGYSYEQYF.

This chain joins TRBV29-1 and TRBJ2-2; the D gene is possibly TRBD1 (5 bases). The CDR3 length is 13 residues. The germline V gene encodes CDR1 SQVTM and CDR2 ANQGSEA. V gave up 7 bases and J gave up 3 bases, with 12 bases separating them. DNA of the CDR3: TGCAGCGCGAGACTGACAGACACCGGGGAGCTGTTTTTT. Amino acid sequence: CSARLTDTGELFF.

This clone was found once. The chain employs TRBV7-8 and TRBJ2-7; D may be TRBD2 (5 bases). The CDR3 runs to 12 residues. Germline CDR1 SGHVS, CDR2 FQNEAQ. The germline V and J ends were trimmed by 10 bases and 4 bases, with 14 bases remaining between them. The CDR3 region is CATYSGLYEQYF. CDR3 bases: TGTGCCACTTACTCAGGACTTTACGAGCAGTACTTC.

V is TRBV4-3 and J is TRBJ1-1; no definite D call. There are 12 residues in the CDR3. Germline CDR1 reads LGHNA; CDR2 reads YSLEER. The germline V and J ends were trimmed by 0 bases and 8 bases, with 7 bases remaining between them. In DNA, the CDR3 is TGCGCCAGCAGCCAAGAGGGGATGGAAGCTTTCTTT. Translation: CASSQEGMEAFF.

The genes are TRBV9 and TRBJ2-7; D not resolved. The CDR3 totals 15 residues. V was trimmed by 0 bases and J by 4 bases, leaving 14 bases between them. Germline loops: CDR1 SGDLS, CDR2 YYNGEE. The CDR3 nucleotides are TGTGCCAGCAGCGTAGCTACGGGCTTGGGGTACGAGCAGTACTTC. Encoded protein: CASSVATGLGYEQYF.